The clone carrying this TCR beta chain has just a few counts. Per the original data handling: Reference gene primer amplification yielded estimated nucleated cell counts. Here immunoSEQ multiplex PCR was the method, and the copy in TCRdb shows in-frame clones only, minus some. From that table come the V and J calls and clone size; the DNA was used to work out D and trimming. The table includes over 100,000 clones, about 80% detected once. The data were taken from a study of blood T cell repertoires in COVID-19. Study-wide context: Italy, Spain and the United States were the sources of the convalescent and acute COVID-19 samples.

This CDR3 has 15 residues. Looked up from germline, CDR1 is SGHTA and CDR2 is FQGNSA. The ends were cut back, 3 bases at V and 0 bases at J, with 10 bases in the middle. The chain joins TRBV7-2 to TRBJ2-3; D is perhaps TRBD2 (6 bases). This TCR was sampled from a woman aged 80 or over with acute or convalescent COVID-19. Sequencing input: peripheral blood. The CDR3 DNA is TGTGCCAGCAGCTTGGGACTCCTGAGCACAGATACGCAGTATTTT. It translates to CASSLGLLSTDTQYF.